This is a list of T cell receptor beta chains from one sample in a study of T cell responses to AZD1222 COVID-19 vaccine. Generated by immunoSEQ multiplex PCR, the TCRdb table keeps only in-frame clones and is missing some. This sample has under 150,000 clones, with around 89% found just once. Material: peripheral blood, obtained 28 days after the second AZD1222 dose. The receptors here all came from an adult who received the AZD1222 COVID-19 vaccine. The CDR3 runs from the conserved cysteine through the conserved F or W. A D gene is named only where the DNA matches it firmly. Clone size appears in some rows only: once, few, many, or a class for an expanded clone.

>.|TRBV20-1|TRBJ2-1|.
TGCAGTGCAAGTTCCAATGAGCAGTTCTTC
CSASSNEQFF
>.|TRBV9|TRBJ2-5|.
TGTGCCAGCAGCGTAACAGGGTCCTCCCAAGAGACCCAGTACTTC
CASSVTGSSQETQYF
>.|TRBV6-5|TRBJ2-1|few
TGTGCCAGCAGCAACAGGTGGGGGGACAATGAGCAGTTCTTC
CASSNRWGDNEQFF
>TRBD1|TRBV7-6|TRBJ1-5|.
TGTGCCAGCAGCTTAGGACAGGGAGGAGGTCAGCCCCAGCATTTT
CASSLGQGGGQPQHF
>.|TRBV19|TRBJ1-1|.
TGTGCCAGTAGTATAGGCGGGATGAACACTGAAGCTTTCTTT
CASSIGGMNTEAFF
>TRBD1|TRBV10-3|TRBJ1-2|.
TGTGCCATCAGTGAGTCGGCAGGGGGAGGCTACACCTTC
CAISESAGGGYTF
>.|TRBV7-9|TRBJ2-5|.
TGTGCCAGCACCCCGCTGGTAGCTCCAGCAGAGACCCAGTACTTC
CASTPLVAPAETQYF
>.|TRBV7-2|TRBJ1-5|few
TGTGCCAGCAGCCAGCATAGCAATCAGCCCCAGCATTTT
CASSQHSNQPQHF
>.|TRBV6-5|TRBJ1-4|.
TGTGCCAGCAGGGCCGTCGAGGGAAAACTGTTTTTT
CASRAVEGKLFF
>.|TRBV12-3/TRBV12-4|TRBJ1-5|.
TGTGCCAGCAGTTTAGCCGATTCCCAGCCCCAGCATTTT
CASSLADSQPQHF
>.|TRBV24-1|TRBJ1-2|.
TGTGCCACCAGTGATTTGTCGGGACGCTACACCTTC
CATSDLSGRYTF
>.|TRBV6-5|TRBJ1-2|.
TGTGCCAGCAGCACTTCGGGTTTGGGGGGCTACACCTTC
CASSTSGLGGYTF
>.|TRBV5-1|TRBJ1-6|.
TGCGCCAGCAGCCTGGGATCCAATAATTCACCCCTCCACTTT
CASSLGSNNSPLHF
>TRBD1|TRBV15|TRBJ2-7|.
TGTGCCACCAGCCGGTCGACAGGGGGCTATGGGGAGCAGTACTTC
CATSRSTGGYGEQYF
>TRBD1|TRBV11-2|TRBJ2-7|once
TGTGCCAGCAGCTACGGGGACAGTGGGTTGTTAAACTTC
CASSYGDSGLLNF
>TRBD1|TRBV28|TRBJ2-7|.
TGTGCCAGCAGTTTATTTCAGGGGGCGAATGAGCAGTACTTC
CASSLFQGANEQYF
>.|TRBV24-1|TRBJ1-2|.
TGTGCCACCAGTGACCAATACTATGGCTACACCTTC
CATSDQYYGYTF
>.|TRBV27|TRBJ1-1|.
TGTGCCAGCAGTTTTCAGGATCGTGCTGAAGCTTTCTTT
CASSFQDRAEAFF
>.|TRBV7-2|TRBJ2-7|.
TGTGCCAGCAGCTTTTCCGGTTCCTACGAGCAGTACTTC
CASSFSGSYEQYF